The 32 T cell receptor beta chains listed next were all sequenced from one sample in a study of shared clonotypes between healthy human individuals. Measured with immunoSEQ multiplex PCR; TCRdb has only the in-frame clones, and not every one. The sample records hundreds of thousands of clones, approximately 95% being singletons. Naivety among CD8 cells was defined by CD45RO negativity and positive CCR7 selection, thereby excluding terminally differentiated effector memory CD45RA+ cells. The source material was naive CD8+ T cells sorted from blood. These receptors were collected from a woman in her 30s in good health.

The CDR3 DNA sequence: TGTGCCAGCAGCCCTAGCTTGGGGTCACCTTATGGCTACACCTTC. Translating it yields CASSPSLGSPYGYTF. The chain joins TRBV7-9 to TRBJ1-2; no clear D. The CDR3 is 15 residues long. Germline V gene sequence: CDR1 SEHNR, CDR2 FQNEAQ (reference sequence). V was shortened by 5 bases and J by 5 bases, with 18 bases between the two germline ends.

The rearrangement links TRBV5-4 to TRBJ1-5; no definite D call. The V end lost 7 bases, the J end lost 0 bases, and 8 bases lay between the germline ends. The CDR3 extends over 13 amino acids. Per the germline V gene, CDR1 is SGHNT and CDR2 is YYREEE (reference sequence). The CDR3 here is CASPPYSNQPQHF. CDR3 nucleotide sequence: TGTGCCAGCCCCCCATATAGCAATCAGCCCCAGCATTTT.

The chain has TRBV5-1 and TRBJ2-1; D is unresolved. The CDR3 is 16 amino acids. Between the trimmed V and J ends, which lost 4 bases and 0 bases, there was a span of 14 bases. CDR1 is SGHRS, CDR2 YFSETQ, per germline. CDR3 in DNA: TGCGCCAGCAGCAGAAGACGGCTCAGCTCCTACAATGAGCAGTTCTTC. Amino acids: CASSRRRLSSYNEQFF.

This clone was seen a few times. Other DNA sequences within the sample encode an identical CDR3. The chain employs TRBV27 and TRBJ1-2, with 8 bases aligning to TRBD1. In germline, CDR1 is MNHEY, CDR2 SMNVEV (reference sequence). The trim removed 6 bases at V and 4 bases at J, leaving 4 bases unmatched. The CDR3 extends over 13 amino acids. DNA of the CDR3: TGTGCCAGCAGCCATGGACAGGGCTATGGCTACACCTTC. This codes for CASSHGQGYGYTF.

The J gene is TRBJ1-1, the V gene TRBV5-4; D call uncertain. This CDR3 comprises 14 residues. V was clipped by 0 bases and J by 11 bases, with 17 bases between them. Germline V gives CDR1 SGHNT, CDR2 YYREEE (reference sequence). The CDR3 region is CASSLGGLILEAFF. The CDR3 nucleotides read TGTGCCAGCAGCTTGGGCGGCCTTATCTTAGAGGCTTTCTTT.

The J gene is TRBJ1-3, the V gene TRBV28; D gene ambiguous. The V gene lost 7 bases and the J gene lost 4 bases, with 2 bases spanning the gap. This CDR3 has 10 amino acids. Looked up from germline, CDR1 is MDHEN and CDR2 is SYDVKM. DNA of the CDR3: TGTGCCAGCAAAGGAAACACCATATATTTT. Translation: CASKGNTIYF.

The V and J genes are TRBV6-1 and TRBJ1-3, with D unresolved. Between the trimmed V and J ends, which lost 4 bases and 0 bases, there was a span of 7 bases. Germline V lookup: CDR1 MNHNS, CDR2 SASEGT. The CDR3 has 14 amino acids. As DNA, the CDR3 is TGTGCCAGCAGTGGCGGTGGCTCTGGAAACACCATATATTTT. Translating gives CASSGGGSGNTIYF.

The rearrangement joins TRBV19 to TRBJ2-1; D is undetermined. The CDR3 spans 12 residues. V was cut by 3 bases and J by 7 bases, with 7 bases left in between. Germline lookup yields CDR1 LNHDA and CDR2 SQIVND (reference sequence). CDR3 region: CASSIAVNEQFF. The DNA of the CDR3 is TGTGCCAGTAGTATCGCAGTTAATGAGCAGTTCTTC.

J is TRBJ1-1 and V is TRBV28; D is undetermined. V lost 6 bases and J lost 5, with 19 bases in between. CDR1 and CDR2 from the germline V gene are MDHEN and SYDVKM. The CDR3 contains 15 residues. The CDR3 is CASSHRADGRTEAFF. The CDR3 region has the DNA TGTGCCAGCAGCCACAGAGCGGACGGAAGAACTGAAGCTTTCTTT.

This clone occurred once. V usage is TRBV30 and J usage is TRBJ1-2, with a weak D call TRBD1 (5 bases). Germline V CDR1 and CDR2: GTSNPN, SVGIG (reference sequence). V was trimmed by 1 base and J by 3 bases, leaving 9 bases between them. CDR3 length equals 13 residues. The DNA for the CDR3 is TGTGCCTGGAGTGGGGACTTCGACTATGGCTACACCTTC. Encoded protein: CAWSGDFDYGYTF.

The table lists this clone with a few counts. Other DNA sequences in this specimen translate into the identical CDR3. V usage is TRBV4-1 and J usage is TRBJ1-5; D perhaps matches TRBD1 (5 bases). The germline CDR1 and CDR2 sequences are MGHRA and YSYEKL. The V end lost 4 bases, the J end lost 4 bases, and 11 bases lay between the germline ends. This CDR3 has 14 residues. CDR3 bases: TGCGCCAGCAGCCCGGGGACGGTGAATCAGCCCCAGCATTTT. Translation: CASSPGTVNQPQHF.

The rearrangement uses TRBV6-5 and TRBJ2-1; no clear D. The V end was cut by 6 bases, the J end by 6 bases, with 6 bases between. This CDR3 is 11 amino acids long. Germline V CDR1 and CDR2: MNHEY, SVGAGI. The CDR3 is CASSQLNEQFF. CDR3 in DNA: TGTGCCAGCAGCCAACTCAATGAGCAGTTCTTC.

The chain recombines TRBV9 with TRBJ1-1; D is perhaps TRBD1 (6 bases). CDR1 and CDR2 from the germline V gene are SGDLS and YYNGEE. CDR3 length: 14 amino acids. Trimming removed 0 bases from V and 3 bases from J, with 9 bases in between. CDR3: CASSVEGEYTEAFF. The CDR3 coding sequence is TGTGCCAGCAGCGTAGAGGGGGAATACACTGAAGCTTTCTTT.

The V call is TRBV11-2, the J call TRBJ1-1, with TRBD1 identical over 7 bases. CDR3 length equals 17 residues. Germline-derived CDR1 and CDR2 are SGHAT and FQNNGV. The junction had 15 bases not matched to a gene; V was cut back by 4 bases and J by 4 bases. This CDR3 is CASSSHIARQGITEAFF. CDR3 coding DNA: TGTGCCAGCAGCTCTCATATTGCCAGACAGGGAATCACTGAAGCTTTCTTT.

This clone was counted once. J is TRBJ2-7 and V is TRBV7-7; the match to TRBD2 covers 8 bases. The V segment lost 2 bases and the J segment 7 bases; nucleotides outside the gene matches: 1. The germline gives CDR1 SSHAT, CDR2 FNYEAQ (reference sequence). The CDR3 runs 12 residues. The CDR3 region has the DNA TGTGCCAGCAGCTTATCGGGGGGGGAGCAGTACTTC. It yields the protein CASSLSGGEQYF.

Comment on this clone: At the DNA level, this CDR3 is encoded by other sequences in the same sample as well. The chain links TRBV27 to TRBJ2-2; no clear D. Germline CDR1 reads MNHEY; CDR2 reads SMNVEV (reference sequence). This CDR3 has 11 residues. V lost 6 bases, J lost 5 bases, and 4 bases lay in between. CDR3 region: CASSTTGELFF. The CDR3 nucleotides are TGTGCCAGCAGCACTACCGGGGAGCTGTTTTTT.

This clone appeared once. J is TRBJ2-6 and V is TRBV25-1; no clear D gene. The CDR3 totals 14 residues. V dropped 2 bases and J dropped 2 bases, with 4 bases sitting between them. Germline V gene sequence: CDR1 MGHDK, CDR2 SYGVNS. The CDR3 sequence is CASSEQAGANVLTF. The DNA of the CDR3 is TGTGCCAGCAGTGAACAGGCTGGGGCCAACGTCCTGACTTTC.

V and J are TRBV5-6 and TRBJ2-3, with unresolved D. V lost 4 bases and J lost 4, with 10 bases in between. CDR3 length equals 13 residues. The germline CDR1 and CDR2 sequences are SGHDT and YYEEEE. The CDR3 loop is CASSLGRSDTQYF. In nucleotides, the CDR3 is TGTGCCAGCAGCCTCGGACGGTCAGATACGCAGTATTTT.

The rearrangement links TRBV28 to TRBJ2-7, with 8 nucleotides matching TRBD1. Germline lookup yields CDR1 MDHEN and CDR2 SYDVKM. This CDR3 region has 13 residues. Germline trimming cut 7 bases from V and 7 bases from J; bases unmatched to any gene: 9. CDR3 sequence (DNA): TGTGCCAGCATGAATCAGGGGGCATTAGAGCAGTACTTC. The encoded protein is CASMNQGALEQYF.

V and J are TRBV7-8 and TRBJ2-7, with D hard to call. The CDR3 consists of 12 residues. Germline V lookup: CDR1 SGHVS, CDR2 FQNEAQ. The V end was cut by 0 bases, the J end by 4 bases, with 4 bases between. The CDR3 region is CASSLAPYEQYF. DNA of the CDR3: TGTGCCAGCAGCTTAGCGCCGTACGAGCAGTACTTC.

CDR3 nucleotide sequence: TGCAGCGTTGTATTGGTAGGGGGACATAATCAGCCCCAGCATTTT. Its translation: CSVVLVGGHNQPQHF. The gene calls are TRBV29-1 and TRBJ1-5; maybe TRBD1 (6 bases). The CDR3 has 15 amino acids. CDR1 and CDR2 from the germline V gene are SQVTM and ANQGSEA. V was clipped by 4 bases and J by 4 bases, with 17 bases between them.

V and J are TRBV19 and TRBJ2-7; D is uncertain. Per the germline V gene, CDR1 is LNHDA and CDR2 is SQIVND (reference sequence). The CDR3 is 13 amino acids. The V end was cut by 5 bases, the J end by 1 base, with 9 bases between. CDR3: CASSSTDSYEQYF. DNA for the CDR3: TGTGCCAGTAGTTCAACGGATTCCTACGAGCAGTACTTC.

This clone appeared a single time. V usage is TRBV14 and J usage is TRBJ1-2; 9 bases are a match to TRBD1. With 4 bases clipped from V and 5 bases from J, the junction kept 11 bases outside the gene matches. Per the germline V gene, CDR1 is SGHDN and CDR2 is FVKESK. This CDR3 has 16 residues. CDR3 sequence: CASSPSRQGGGYGYTF. The CDR3 DNA follows: TGTGCCAGCAGCCCGTCCAGACAGGGGGGCGGATATGGCTACACCTTC. The whole variable domain, filled in from reference TRBV14 and TRBJ1-2, reads EAGVTQFPSHSVIEKGQTVTLRCDPISGHDNLYWYRRVMGKEIKFLLHFVKESKQDESGMPNNRFLAERTGGTYSTLKVQPAELEDSGVYFCASSPSRQGGGYGYTFGSGTRLTVV.

J is TRBJ2-2 and V is TRBV10-3, with D tentatively TRBD1 (5 bases). This CDR3 is built from 18 residues. The V end was cut by 2 bases, the J end by 2 bases, with 18 bases between. Looked up from germline, CDR1 is ENHRY and CDR2 is SYGVKD. DNA of the CDR3: TGTGCCATCAGTGAGGTTGGGGCCTCATCCCGCAACACCGGGGAGCTGTTTTTT. It translates to CAISEVGASSRNTGELFF.

Details on this clone: Other DNA sequences from this sample encode an identical CDR3 as well. The rearrangement uses TRBV19 and TRBJ2-3; TRBD2 might be the D (5 bases). The CDR3 spans 14 residues. V lost 3 bases and J lost 1, with 8 bases in between. Germline values: CDR1 LNHDA, CDR2 SQIVND (reference sequence). The DNA of the CDR3 is TGTGCCAGTAGTATTCTAGCCGGCACAGATACGCAGTATTTT. Protein sequence: CASSILAGTDTQYF. Full variable domain (remainder filled in from reference TRBV19 and TRBJ2-3): DGGITQSPKYLFRKEGQNVTLSCEQNLNHDAMYWYRQDPGQGLRLIYYSQIVNDFQKGDIAEGYSVSREKKESFPLTVTSAQKNPTAFYLCASSILAGTDTQYFGPGTRLTVL.

The chain links TRBV4-2 to TRBJ2-1; 10 nucleotides match TRBD2. The CDR3 covers 14 residues. Germline assignment: CDR1 LGHNA and CDR2 YNFKEQ. V shed 3 bases, J shed 6 bases, and the junction held 2 bases outside the gene matches. The chain's CDR3 is CASSQGLASNEQFF. The CDR3 DNA follows: TGTGCCAGCAGCCAGGGACTAGCGTCCAATGAGCAGTTCTTC.

The rearrangement joins TRBV20-1 to TRBJ1-1, with D hard to call. From germline, CDR1 is DFQATT and CDR2 SNEGSKA (reference sequence). This CDR3 contains 11 residues. The V gene lost 4 bases and the J gene lost 5 bases, with 8 bases spanning the gap. CDR3 amino acids: CSAKYITEAFF. The CDR3 coding sequence is TGCAGTGCTAAGTATATTACTGAAGCTTTCTTT.

CDR3 protein: CASSLSNGELNNEQFF. The CDR3 region has the DNA TGTGCCAGCAGTTTATCGAACGGAGAGCTGAACAATGAGCAGTTCTTC. This chain uses TRBV27 with TRBJ2-1; D is undetermined. V was clipped by 0 bases and J by 5 bases, with 14 bases between them. Germline-derived CDR1 and CDR2 are MNHEY and SMNVEV (reference sequence). This CDR3 has 16 residues.

The genes are TRBV11-2 and TRBJ2-7; 15 nucleotides agree with TRBD2. This CDR3 is 18 amino acids long. V trimming: 1 base; J trimming: 3 bases; junction bases outside the gene matches: 7. The germline V gene has CDR1 SGHAT and CDR2 FQNNGV. The CDR3 spells CASSLGGGLAGGSYEQYF. The CDR3 bases are TGTGCCAGCAGCTTAGGCGGGGGACTAGCGGGAGGTAGCTACGAGCAGTACTTC.

The chain is built from TRBV13 and TRBJ2-1; D perhaps matches TRBD2 (7 bases). There are 17 residues in the CDR3. Trimming removed 8 bases from V and 8 bases from J, with 28 bases in between. The germline V gene has CDR1 PRHDT and CDR2 FYEKMQ (reference sequence). In DNA form, the CDR3 reads TGTGCCAGCTTTGACACAGGGAGCGGGATCAGGGGCGATGAGCAGTTCTTC. It codes for CASFDTGSGIRGDEQFF.

CDR3 sequence: CASSFGDRALMEQYF. The CDR3 coding sequence is TGTGCCAGCAGCTTCGGGGACAGAGCCCTAATGGAGCAGTACTTC. The rearrangement joins TRBV5-4 to TRBJ2-7; the match to TRBD1 covers 7 bases. Germline loops: CDR1 SGHNT, CDR2 YYREEE (reference sequence). Trimming cost V 2 bases and J 7 bases; bases outside gene matches: 12. The CDR3 sequence is 15 residues long. The full variable domain, in which reference TRBV5-4 and TRBJ2-7 provide the parts outside the CDR3, is ETGVTQSPTHLIKTRGQQVTLRCSSQSGHNTVSWYQQALGQGPQFIFQYYREEENGRGNFPPRFSGLQFPNYSSELNVNALELDDSALYLCASSFGDRALMEQYFGPGTRLTVT.

In its sample, this clone was seen a few times. The chain recombines TRBV30 with TRBJ1-1; D is possibly TRBD1 (6 bases). The CDR3 extends over 12 amino acids. V lost 4 bases and J 8 bases, leaving 14 bases between the germline ends. Germline lookup yields CDR1 GTSNPN and CDR2 SVGIG (reference sequence). Written as DNA, the CDR3 is TGTGCCTGGATCAAATGGACAGAAGAAGCTTTCTTT. It yields the protein CAWIKWTEEAFF.